The present T cell receptor beta chain was sequenced within a study of cytomegalovirus exposure and HLA in healthy donors. The study's findings and limits: An analysis was carried out at a later point. It showed that HLA-associated TCR beta chains were more clonally expanded than equally common non-associated chains. With later analysis, a missense DCLRE1C variant became linked to TCR beta V- and J-gene trimming.

It was with 60 Vbeta and 13 Jbeta primers that the PCR ran. Profiled with immunoSEQ multiplex PCR; TCRdb holds only in-frame clones, not every one. Among 99,000 or so clones listed, 60% to 85% were seen once. The V gene lost 4 bases and the J gene lost 8 bases, with 17 bases spanning the gap. The CDR3 covers 14 residues. From germline, CDR1 is MDHEN and CDR2 SYDVKM. This clone showed up just once. Its specificity is not known. V and J are TRBV28 and TRBJ1-2; D unclear. The receptor's source is a woman between 40 and 50 years old in good health and CMV-seropositive. Input material: PBMCs. CDR3 sequence reads: CASSSEGRARGYTF. The CDR3 region has the DNA TGTGCCAGCAGTTCCGAGGGTAGGGCGCGAGGCTACACCTTC.